This T cell receptor (beta chain) stems from a study of T cells in Graves' hyperthyroidism and ophthalmopathy (dated by TCRdb to 2018 to 2020). Regarding the research as a whole: Peripheral blood was sampled at the time of initial diagnosis, prior to any treatment. Whether ophthalmopathy could be predicted prospectively was tested in an independent validation cohort made up of under 20 hyperthyroidism patients plus 17 patients who later progressed to ophthalmopathy. After sampling, hyperthyroidism patients received methimazole starting at 30 mg daily, and ophthalmopathy patients received high-dose intravenous methylprednisolone. According to the paper, TCR Vbeta CDR3 sequencing was carried out on over 130 peripheral blood samples, which came from 40 to 45 ophthalmopathy, 75 to 80 hyperthyroidism and around 17 progressor patients. For training and testing, the roughly 97 patients in the discovery cohort were randomly divided in a 7:3 ratio. To identify TCR V-J signatures that set the groups apart, the researchers used a discovery cohort of 100 patients, made up of around 40 with Graves' ophthalmopathy and approximately 57 with stable Graves' hyperthyroidism. In over five Graves' hyperthyroidism patients, the study also compared T-cell repertoires from thyroid tissue with T-cell repertoires from blood.

In this sample, this clonotype turned up many times. There is no known antigen for this receptor. Qualities for individual bases were not recorded, and no much larger clone is one base off. Graves' hyperthyroidism was defined as stable when no progression to ophthalmopathy occurred over 18 months of follow-up. The hyperthyroidism patients were between 18 and 65 years old and newly diagnosed, with a disease duration of less than 2 months. Patients with uncontrolled infections, other autoimmune diseases, pregnancy or lactation were excluded. Diagnoses relied on clinical symptoms, serum thyroxine and TRAb, thyroid ultrasound and orbital computed tomography. PBMCs were isolated from about 9 ml of fresh peripheral blood by Ficoll-Paque density gradient centrifugation. Trizol reagent was used to extract total RNA, and RNA quality was then checked on an Agilent 2100 Bioanalyzer. The TCR beta CDR3 regions were amplified from RNA transcripts. A first-round RT-PCR of the TCR CDR3 used the HTBI primer set with the Qiagen OneStep RT-PCR kit. Libraries were constructed in a second round of multiplex PCR, after which size selection and purification were performed. Paired-end sequencing of the libraries was performed with 100 bp reads on an Illumina HiSeq2000. On the study's bioinformatics: SOAPnuke was used to process the raw data, with reads discarded if the reads contained adapters or uncalled bases, had a mean Phred below 15, or lacked an exact constant-primer or identifier match. COPE v1.2.5 was used to merge high-quality paired reads, and clonotypes were defined as unique nucleotide sequences. MiTCR v1.1 was used to align clonotypes to the IMGT TRBV, TRBD and TRBJ reference segments. Only V-J combinations with frequency above 0.0001, covering 99% to 99.2% of repertoires, were analysed. The TCS score was defined as F50 (clonal expansion) divided by E x V (chaos), with BLOSUM62-based TCRdist calculated between CDR3 peptides within each V-J. Welch's t-statistics and random forest reduced roughly 500 V-J features to 13, which were used in a naive Bayes classifier (R e1071). The public reads were reprocessed in TCRdb via fastp at Q25 and MiXCR, keeping in-frame beta chains. Each entry is one CDR3 protein sequence, shown with its most common DNA and genes. TCRdb, rather than the study authors, made the V and J calls. The table for this sample lists around 520,000 distinct CDR3 sequences; around 13% of them were counted only once. The top ten constitute approximately 13% of the sample.

Results the study describes overall, beyond this receptor: During validation, the model predicted progression to ophthalmopathy a median of around 7 months ahead of onset, with around 65% sensitivity and around 73% specificity. A model built on a 13 V-J signature distinguished ophthalmopathy from stable hyperthyroidism, reaching roughly 88% sensitivity and about 81% specificity in cross-validation and 80%/75% in testing. Sample size was not statistically predetermined, and investigators were not blinded to group allocation. Blood samples also contained most of the expanded thyroid clonotypes (frequency above 0.001), which suggests that blood repertoires may reflect thyroid immune responses.

The receptor was isolated from a woman in her 40s with Graves' hyperthyroidism. Sequenced sample: blood.

For the CDR3, the sequence is CAWSYRNTEAFF. The base sequence is TGTGCCTGGAGTTACCGTAACACTGAAGCTTTCTTT. The chain links TRBV30 with TRBJ1-1, with the D gene not confidently named. V is cut by 2 bases and J by 2 bases, and the space between the germline ends is 6 bases. The germline V gene (reference sequence) provides CDR1 GTSNPN and CDR2 SVGIG. The CDR3 runs 12 residues from the cysteine to the phenylalanine. Of all the DNA, just the CDR3 is kept, 36 bases in frame from base 1.